This T cell receptor beta chain was identified in a study of Ad26.COV2.S vaccination and SARS-CoV-2 variants (dated by TCRdb to about 2021). For the study in its entirety: Vaccine-arm donors were drawn from COV1001, a multicentre, randomized, double-blind, placebo-controlled phase I-IIa trial of Ad26.COV2.S in healthy adults. TCRbeta repertoire sequencing served as the tool for gauging how specific and how broad the SARS-CoV-2-reactive T cell receptors were following Ad26.COV2.S vaccination. Blinding of investigators to trial group allocation was maintained during experiments and outcome assessment. The TCR-sequenced set comprised around 30 samples: 19 Ad26.COV2.S vaccine recipients, 5 placebo recipients and 8 SARS-CoV-2 convalescent individuals. Ad26.COV2.S was administered intramuscularly at 5 x 10^10 or 1 x 10^11 viral particles, either as a single shot or as two shots given 56 days apart. Trial participants were randomized into five groups of five, in which low-dose or high-dose Ad26.COV2.S was given once or twice, or placebo was given on both occasions. General conclusions and limits of the study: The study was not powered for comparison of responses between vaccine doses or regimens. After vaccination, spike-specific CD8+ and CD4+ T cell responses were reported to show substantial breadth. Vaccine and placebo recipients had similar non-spike TCR breadth, a finding consistent with the vaccine containing only spike. Ad26.COV2.S recipients had higher spike-specific TCR breadth than placebo recipients (P = 0.0014). The authors noted that the TCR breadth and depth analyses may have underestimated total T cell responses.

The immunoSEQ Assay was used to sequence TCRbeta CDR3 regions. After extraction, genomic DNA underwent amplification by bias-controlled multiplex PCR, followed by high-throughput sequencing. Concerning the study's data processing: Collapsing and filtering of sequences were performed to quantify the absolute abundance of each unique TCRbeta CDR3 region. T cell fraction was estimated by normalizing TCRbeta template counts to usable DNA, with usable DNA measured through amplification of reference genes found in all nucleated cells. Repertoire TCRs were annotated as SARS-CoV-2-specific when V gene, CDR3 amino acid sequence and J gene were exactly matched to a known reactive TCR set. The reference SARS-CoV-2 TCR set came from MIRA and was filtered for enrichment in COVID-19-positive ImmuneCODE repertoires, removing public or cross-reactive TCRs. Using the MIRA antigens, annotated TCRs were further analysed by specific ORF or by position within an ORF. Breadth was defined as the number of annotated unique rearrangements divided by the total number of unique productive rearrangements, and depth was defined as the summed frequency of the annotated unique rearrangements. TCR breadth was compared between groups using two-sided Wilcoxon rank-sum tests. This is the immuneACCESS table as TCRdb keeps it, with only in-frame sequences that have V and J called. A part of the clones is gone; compared with another copy, unresolved V genes explain less than half, and the rest is unexplained. The V and J calls and the clone size are those of that table, but D and trimming were determined from the DNA. Present in this sample are hundreds of thousands of clones, around 92% of which were seen just once. In total, the top ten clones hold roughly 1.5% of the sample.

This clone was seen a single time. The clone's antigen remains unknown. Qualities for individual bases were not recorded, and no much larger clone is one base off. What this sample's treatment or condition label stands for: some 20 received Ad26.COV2.S at low or high dose, single or two shots; 5 received placebo; per-sample allocation not given. Repertoires of vaccine and placebo recipients were sequenced from samples collected on day 63 after the first injection. Between 29 July and 7 August 2020, Cohort 1b enrolled about 27 adults aged 18-55 years at one site in Boston, USA. Ad26.COV2.S was a replication-incompetent adenovirus type 26 vector that expressed a prefusion-stabilized SARS-CoV-2 spike protein derived from the original Wuhan strain. Between the V and J ends, shortened by 8 bases and 0 bases respectively, the junction contains 11 bases. From the cysteine up to the phenylalanine, the CDR3 has a length of 14 residues. Only the CDR3 DNA is retained, 42 bases long and in frame from the first base. From the germline V gene (reference sequence), CDR1 is MNHEY and CDR2 is SMNVEV.

This clonotype originated in a person between 18 and 60 years old who received the Ad26.COV2.S COVID-19 vaccine or a placebo. The sequence links TRBV27 to TRBJ1-3; the D segment cannot be called with confidence. This specimen was peripheral blood, taken in a trial of Ad26.COV2.S vaccine versus placebo. The sequenced DNA is TGTGCCAGCGGAAGGGTCTCCTCTGGAAACACCATATATTTT. Its translation reads: CASGRVSSGNTIYF.